Sequencing of this T cell receptor (beta chain) was carried out in a study of radiation and T cells in renal cell carcinoma. Study-level points and caveats: Pretreatment tumor biopsies were lacking, so baseline clonotypes are unknown. From baseline, blood top tumor clonotypes peaked at 2 weeks post-radiation.

TCRdb keeps only in-frame clones here, not all; method: immunoSEQ multiplex PCR. The sample yields some 150,000 clones, 65% to 90% seen once. Time point meaning: blood 4 weeks post-SBRT, at nephrectomy. Noted treatment: 15 Gy SBRT to primary tumor, nephrectomy 4 weeks later. Nephrectomy followed 15 Gy stereotactic body radiation by 4 weeks. On this clone: Its antigen is not identified.

The CDR3 loop spans 15 amino acids. Per germline, CDR1 SGHNT and CDR2 YYREEE (reference sequence). Trimming pared 5 bases from V and 4 bases from J, leaving 18 bases between. The sequence was collected from a woman in her forties or fifties with renal cell carcinoma. This specimen consisted of blood, obtained from a patient whose treatment included radiotherapy and nephrectomy. The chain recombines TRBV5-4 with TRBJ2-5, with D possibly being TRBD2 (6 bases). The CDR3 nucleotides read TGTGCCAGCAGTCCGAGGGGAGGCTACGGAGAGACCCAGTACTTC. The encoded protein is CASSPRGGYGETQYF.